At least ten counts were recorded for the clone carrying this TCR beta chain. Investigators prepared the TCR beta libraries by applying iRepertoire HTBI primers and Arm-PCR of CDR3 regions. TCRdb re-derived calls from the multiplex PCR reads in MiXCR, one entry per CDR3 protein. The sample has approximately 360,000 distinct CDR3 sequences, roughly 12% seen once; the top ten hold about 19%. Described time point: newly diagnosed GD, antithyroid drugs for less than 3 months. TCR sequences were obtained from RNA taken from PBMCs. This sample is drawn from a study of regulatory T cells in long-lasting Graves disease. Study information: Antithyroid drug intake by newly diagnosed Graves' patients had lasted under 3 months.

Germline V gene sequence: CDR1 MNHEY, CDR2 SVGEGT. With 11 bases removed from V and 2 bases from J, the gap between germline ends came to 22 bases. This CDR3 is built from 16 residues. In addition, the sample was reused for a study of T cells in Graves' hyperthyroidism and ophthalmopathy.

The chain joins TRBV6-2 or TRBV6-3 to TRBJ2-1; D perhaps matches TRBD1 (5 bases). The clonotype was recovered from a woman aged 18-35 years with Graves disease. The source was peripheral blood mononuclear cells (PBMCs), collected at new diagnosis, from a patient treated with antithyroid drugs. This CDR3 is CAGKPSPWGTYNEQFF. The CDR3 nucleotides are TGTGCCGGCAAACCGTCTCCTTGGGGCACCTACAATGAGCAGTTCTTC.